This T cell receptor beta chain was recorded in a study of T cells in Graves' hyperthyroidism and ophthalmopathy. Researchers took RNA transcripts and amplified the TCR beta CDR3 regions from them. A first-round RT-PCR of the TCR CDR3 used the HTBI primer set. TCRdb analysed the multiplex PCR reads with MiXCR anew, one entry per CDR3 protein. This table holds around 600,000 distinct CDR3 sequences, 12% to 15% found once. The CDR3 has 14 amino acids. Germline CDR1 MNHEY, CDR2 SMNVEV (reference sequence). V was shortened by 6 bases and J by 9 bases, with 18 bases between the two germline ends. Patients were excluded for uncontrolled infection, other autoimmune disease, pregnancy or lactation. Diagnostic decisions used clinical symptoms, serum thyroxine and TRAb, thyroid ultrasound and orbital computed tomography. This clonotype was counted ten times or more. What it binds is unknown. Whole-study results and caveats: Blood also carried most thyroid clonotypes expanded above 0.001.

The receptor's source is a young woman with Graves' ophthalmopathy. The V call is TRBV27, the J call TRBJ2-1; D might be TRBD1 (5 bases). The sample taken for sequencing was blood. For the CDR3, the DNA is TGTGCCAGCAGCCCTAGGGGAAGAAGAGTTGAGCAGTTCTTC. It is translated as CASSPRGRRVEQFF.